This T cell receptor beta chain was found in a study of Ad26.COV2.S vaccination and SARS-CoV-2 variants. Across the whole study: The donor was enrolled in the Ad26.COV2.S arm of the COV1001 trial.

Sample treatment: roughly 20 received Ad26.COV2.S at low or high dose, single or two shots; several received placebo; per-sample allocation not given. Sampling happened 63 days after the first vaccine or placebo injection. Clones were sequenced by immunoSEQ multiplex PCR, and TCRdb holds only the in-frame ones, with some missing. The sample lists a few hundred thousand clones; 80% to 95% were seen once. The V gene's germline CDR1 is LNHNV and CDR2 YYDKDF (reference sequence). The CDR3 contains 16 residues. The trim removed 1 base at V and 4 bases at J, leaving 4 bases unmatched. Comments on this clone: Other DNA sequences in the same sample also yield this CDR3.

This receptor was identified in a person between 18 and 60 years old who received the Ad26.COV2.S COVID-19 vaccine or a placebo. The sample here was peripheral blood, taken in a trial of Ad26.COV2.S vaccine versus placebo. This sequence joins TRBV15 and TRBJ2-1, with 10 positions matching TRBD1. The chain's CDR3 is CATSRVDRGLYNEQFF. CDR3 nucleotides: TGTGCCACCAGCAGAGTTGACAGGGGGCTTTACAATGAGCAGTTCTTC.